Here is one TCR beta chain with its context. The data were obtained in a study of blood T cell repertoires in COVID-19. On the study more broadly: Sites in the United States, Italy and Spain provided acute and convalescent COVID-19 samples.

The germline V gene has CDR1 SGDLS and CDR2 YYNGEE. Trimming cost V 2 bases and J 4 bases, with 22 bases left between them. The CDR3 runs to 18 residues. The repertoire was sequenced with immunoSEQ multiplex PCR; TCRdb's copy has only in-frame clones and lacks some. This sample has around 700,000 clones; about 87% occur once, and the top ten carry under 0.3%. This receptor was taken from a woman aged 18-30 years with acute or convalescent COVID-19. The V gene is TRBV9, the J gene TRBJ1-3; possibly TRBD1 for D (5 bases). The sample comprised peripheral blood. For the CDR3, the DNA is TGTGCCAGCAGCGTGACCTATCCGGCGGGGGGACTAGGAAACACCATATATTTT. Its protein is CASSVTYPAGGLGNTIYF. The entire variable domain, with the rest obtained from reference TRBV9 and TRBJ1-3, is as follows: DSGVTQTPKHLITATGQRVTLRCSPRSGDLSVYWYQQSLDQGLQFLIQYYNGEERAKGNILERFSAQQFPDLHSELNLSSLELGDSALYFCASSVTYPAGGLGNTIYFGEGSWLTVV.